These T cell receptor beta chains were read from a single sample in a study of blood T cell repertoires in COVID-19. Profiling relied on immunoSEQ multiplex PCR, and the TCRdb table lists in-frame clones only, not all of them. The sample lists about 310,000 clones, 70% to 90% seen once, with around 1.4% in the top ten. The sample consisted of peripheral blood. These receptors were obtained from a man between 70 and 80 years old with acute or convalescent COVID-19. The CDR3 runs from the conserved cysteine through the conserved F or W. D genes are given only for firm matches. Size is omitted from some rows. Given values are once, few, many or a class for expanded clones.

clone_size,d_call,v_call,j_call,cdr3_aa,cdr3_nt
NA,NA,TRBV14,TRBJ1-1,CASSQAAGVNTEAFF,TGTGCCAGCAGCCAAGCCGCGGGAGTGAACACTGAAGCTTTCTTT
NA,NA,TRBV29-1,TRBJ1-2,CSAVVARYGYTF,TGCAGCGCAGTAGTTGCCCGCTATGGCTACACCTTC
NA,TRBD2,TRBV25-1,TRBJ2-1,CASRLAGGNNEQFF,TGTGCCAGCAGACTAGCGGGAGGGAACAATGAGCAGTTCTTC
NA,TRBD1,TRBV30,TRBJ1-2,CAWSRDRPYGYTF,TGTGCCTGGAGCCGGGACAGGCCCTATGGCTACACCTTC
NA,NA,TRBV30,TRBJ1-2,CAYITGYNYGYTF,TGTGCCTATATTACAGGTTATAACTATGGCTACACCTTC
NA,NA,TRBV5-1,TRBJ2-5,CASSLGRARQETQYF,TGCGCCAGCAGCTTGGGGAGGGCTCGGCAAGAGACCCAGTACTTC
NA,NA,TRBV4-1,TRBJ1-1,CASSQDWSDYEAFF,TGCGCCAGCAGCCAAGATTGGAGTGACTATGAAGCTTTCTTT
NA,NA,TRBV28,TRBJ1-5,CASSLSRDFQPQHF,TGTGCCAGCAGTTTATCGAGGGATTTCCAGCCCCAGCATTTT
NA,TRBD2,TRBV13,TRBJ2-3,CASSLEGLAVSTDTQYF,TGTGCCAGCAGCTTAGAGGGACTAGCGGTATCCACAGATACGCAGTATTTT
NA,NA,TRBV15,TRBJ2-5,CATSREGRNQETQYF,TGTGCCACCAGCAGAGAGGGCCGAAACCAAGAGACCCAGTACTTC
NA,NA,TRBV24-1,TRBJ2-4,CATSDPWRGPHPKNIQYF,TGTGCCACCAGTGACCCCTGGCGGGGGCCTCATCCCAAAAACATTCAGTACTTC
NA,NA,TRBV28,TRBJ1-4,CASRSYEKLFF,TGTGCCAGCAGATCATATGAAAAACTGTTTTTT
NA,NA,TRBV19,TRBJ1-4,CASSMRDGSFNEKLFF,TGTGCCAGTAGTATGCGGGACGGAAGTTTTAATGAAAAACTGTTTTTT
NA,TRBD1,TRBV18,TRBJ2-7,CASSPRETGEQYF,TGTGCCAGCTCACCACGGGAGACAGGGGAGCAGTACTTC
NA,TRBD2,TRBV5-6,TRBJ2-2,CASGLAGGPGTGELFF,TGTGCCAGCGGACTAGCGGGGGGGCCAGGCACCGGGGAGCTGTTTTTT
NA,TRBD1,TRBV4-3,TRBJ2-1,CASSQQPGQEYNEQFF,TGCGCCAGCAGCCAACAACCGGGACAGGAGTACAATGAGCAGTTCTTC
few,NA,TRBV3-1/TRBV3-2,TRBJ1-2,CASSHRRGGYGYTF,TGTGCCAGCAGCCACCGGCGGGGGGGCTATGGCTACACCTTC
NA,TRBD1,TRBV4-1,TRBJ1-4,CASSLGQGNGKLFF,TGCGCCAGCAGCCTGGGACAGGGGAATGGAAAACTGTTTTTT
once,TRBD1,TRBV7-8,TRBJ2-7,CASSLEGQGVYEQYF,TGTGCCAGCAGCCTAGAGGGACAGGGGGTCTACGAGCAGTACTTC
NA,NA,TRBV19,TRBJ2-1,CASSIGGPYMEQFF,TGTGCCAGTAGTATAGGTGGCCCGTACATGGAGCAGTTCTTC
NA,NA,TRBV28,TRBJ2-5,CASSIPQETQYF,TGTGCCAGCAGTATCCCTCAAGAGACCCAGTACTTC
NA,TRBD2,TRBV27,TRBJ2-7,CASSFGGGPYEQYF,TGTGCCAGCAGTTTCGGGGGGGGCCCCTACGAGCAGTACTTC
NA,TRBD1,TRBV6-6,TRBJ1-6,CASSNPTGARPPALHF,TGTGCCAGCAGTAACCCGACAGGGGCCAGGCCTCCCGCCCTCCACTTT
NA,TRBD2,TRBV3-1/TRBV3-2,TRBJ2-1,CASSLAGIDNEQFF,TGTGCCAGCAGCTTAGCGGGTATCGACAATGAGCAGTTCTTC
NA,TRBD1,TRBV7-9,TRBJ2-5,CASSLDGTGGQETQYF,TGTGCCAGCAGCTTAGACGGGACAGGGGGCCAAGAGACCCAGTACTTC
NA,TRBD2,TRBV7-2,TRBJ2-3,CASSSGLSGAADTQYF,TGTGCCAGCAGCTCCGGACTTAGCGGGGCGGCAGATACGCAGTATTTT
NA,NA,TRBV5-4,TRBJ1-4,CASSLGRGNEKLFF,TGTGCCAGCAGCTTGGGGCGGGGAAATGAAAAACTGTTTTTT
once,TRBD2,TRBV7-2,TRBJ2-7,CASSSGTSGVYEQYF,TGTGCCAGCAGCTCGGGGACTAGCGGGGTTTACGAGCAGTACTTC
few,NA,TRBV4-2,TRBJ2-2,CASSQVYGMANTGELFF,TGTGCCAGCAGCCAAGTTTACGGGATGGCAAACACCGGGGAGCTGTTTTTT
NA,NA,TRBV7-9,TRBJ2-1,CASSLDLSGNEQFF,TGTGCCAGCAGCTTAGATTTATCAGGCAATGAGCAGTTCTTC
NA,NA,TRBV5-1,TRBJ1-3,CASSLGGPGNTIYF,TGCGCCAGCAGCTTGGGGGGGCCCGGAAACACCATATATTTT
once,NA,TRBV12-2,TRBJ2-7,CASRLLLALAGGPSYEQYF,TGTGCAAGTCGCTTACTTTTGGCGTTAGCGGGAGGGCCGTCCTACGAGCAGTACTTC
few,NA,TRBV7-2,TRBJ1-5,CASSPQGYQPQHF,TGTGCCAGCAGCCCCCAGGGATATCAGCCCCAGCATTTT
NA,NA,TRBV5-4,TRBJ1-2,CASSLDQANYGYTF,TGTGCCAGCAGCTTGGACCAGGCTAACTATGGCTACACCTTC
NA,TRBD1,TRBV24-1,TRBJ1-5,CATSDPTGKFNQPQHF,TGTGCCACCAGTGACCCGACAGGGAAGTTTAATCAGCCCCAGCATTTT
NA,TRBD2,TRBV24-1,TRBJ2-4,CATSDASGGAKNIQYF,TGTGCCACCAGTGACGCGAGCGGGGGGGCCAAAAACATTCAGTACTTC
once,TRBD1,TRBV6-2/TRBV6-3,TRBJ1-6,CASSPQGEYSPLHF,TGTGCCAGCAGTCCACAGGGGGAATATTCACCCCTCCACTTT
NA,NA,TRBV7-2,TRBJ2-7,CASSLNLALSYEQYF,TGTGCCAGCAGCCTCAACCTAGCCCTCTCCTACGAGCAGTACTTC
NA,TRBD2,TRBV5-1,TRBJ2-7,CASSFQPGLAGTYEQYF,TGCGCCAGCAGCTTCCAACCAGGACTAGCGGGGACCTACGAGCAGTACTTC
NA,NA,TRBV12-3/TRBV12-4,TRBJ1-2,CASSSTLNYGYTF,TGTGCCAGCAGTTCCACGCTAAACTATGGCTACACCTTC
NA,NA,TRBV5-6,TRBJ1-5,CASSLGPTGIDQPQHF,TGTGCCAGCAGCTTGGGACCCACAGGGATCGATCAGCCCCAGCATTTT
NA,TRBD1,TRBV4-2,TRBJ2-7,CASSQDGTAPIEQYF,TGTGCCAGCAGCCAAGATGGGACAGCGCCTATCGAGCAGTACTTC
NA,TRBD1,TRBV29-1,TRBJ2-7,CSVGQGAGYEQYF,TGCAGCGTTGGACAGGGGGCAGGGTACGAGCAGTACTTC
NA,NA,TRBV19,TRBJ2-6,CASTPDRSTHNVLTF,TGTGCCAGTACCCCGGACAGATCGACCCACAACGTCCTGACTTTC
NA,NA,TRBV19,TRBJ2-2,CASIPQGTGELFF,TGTGCCAGTATCCCGCAGGGCACCGGGGAGCTGTTTTTT
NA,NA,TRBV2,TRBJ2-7,CASSEQQYEQYF,TGTGCCAGCAGTGAACAACAGTACGAGCAGTACTTC